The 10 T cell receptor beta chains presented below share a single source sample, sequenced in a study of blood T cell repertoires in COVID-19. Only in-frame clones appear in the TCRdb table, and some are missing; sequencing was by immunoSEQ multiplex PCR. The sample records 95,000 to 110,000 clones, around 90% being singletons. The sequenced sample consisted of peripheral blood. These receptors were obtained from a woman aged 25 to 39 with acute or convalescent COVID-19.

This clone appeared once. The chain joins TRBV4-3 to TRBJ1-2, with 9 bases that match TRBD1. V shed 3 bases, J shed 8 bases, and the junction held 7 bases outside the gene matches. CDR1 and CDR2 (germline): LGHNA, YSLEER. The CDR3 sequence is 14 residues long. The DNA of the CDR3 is TGCGCCAGCAGCCATGAGGGACAGGGCGGAGGCTACACCTTC. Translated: CASSHEGQGGGYTF.

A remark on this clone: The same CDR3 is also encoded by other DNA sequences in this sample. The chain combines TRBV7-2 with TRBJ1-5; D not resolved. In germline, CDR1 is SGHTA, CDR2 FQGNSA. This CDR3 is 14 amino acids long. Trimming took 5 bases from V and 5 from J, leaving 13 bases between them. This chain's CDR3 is CASSPRTGDQPQHF. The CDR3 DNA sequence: TGTGCCAGCAGCCCCAGGACGGGAGATCAGCCCCAGCATTTT. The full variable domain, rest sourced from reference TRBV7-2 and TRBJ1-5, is GAGVSQSPSNKVTEKGKDVELRCDPISGHTALYWYRQSLGQGLEFLIYFQGNSAPDKSGLPSDRFSAERTGGSVSTLTIQRTQQEDSAVYLCASSPRTGDQPQHFGDGTRLSIL.

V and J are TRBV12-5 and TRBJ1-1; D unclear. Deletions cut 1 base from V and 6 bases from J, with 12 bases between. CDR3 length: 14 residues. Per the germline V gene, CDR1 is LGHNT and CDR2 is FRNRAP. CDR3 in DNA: TGTGCTAGTGGTTTGGGAGGCGATCGGGCTGAAGCTTTCTTT. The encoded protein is CASGLGGDRAEAFF.

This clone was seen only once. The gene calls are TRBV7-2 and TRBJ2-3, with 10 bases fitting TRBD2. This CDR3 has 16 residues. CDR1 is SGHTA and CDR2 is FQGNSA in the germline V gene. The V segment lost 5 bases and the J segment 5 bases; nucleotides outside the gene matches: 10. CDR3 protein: CASSQASGGAGDTQYF. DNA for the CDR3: TGTGCCAGCAGCCAGGCCAGCGGGGGGGCGGGAGATACGCAGTATTTT. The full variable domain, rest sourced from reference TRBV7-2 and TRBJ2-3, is GAGVSQSPSNKVTEKGKDVELRCDPISGHTALYWYRQSLGQGLEFLIYFQGNSAPDKSGLPSDRFSAERTGGSVSTLTIQRTQQEDSAVYLCASSQASGGAGDTQYFGPGTRLTVL.

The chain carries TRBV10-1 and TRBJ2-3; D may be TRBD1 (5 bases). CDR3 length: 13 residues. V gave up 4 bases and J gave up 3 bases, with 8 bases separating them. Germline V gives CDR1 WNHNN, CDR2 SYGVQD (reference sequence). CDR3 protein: CASSASGTDTQYF. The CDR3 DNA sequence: TGCGCCAGCAGTGCCTCAGGGACAGATACGCAGTATTTT.

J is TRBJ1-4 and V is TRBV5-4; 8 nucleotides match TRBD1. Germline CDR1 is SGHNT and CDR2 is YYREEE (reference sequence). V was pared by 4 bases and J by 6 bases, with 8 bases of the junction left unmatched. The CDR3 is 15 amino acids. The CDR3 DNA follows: TGTGCCAGCAGCGCAACGGGACAGGTAGATGAAAAACTGTTTTTT. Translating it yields CASSATGQVDEKLFF.

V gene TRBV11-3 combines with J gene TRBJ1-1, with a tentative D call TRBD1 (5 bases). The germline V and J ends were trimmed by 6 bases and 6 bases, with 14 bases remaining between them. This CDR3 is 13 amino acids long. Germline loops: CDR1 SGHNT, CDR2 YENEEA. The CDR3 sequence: CASSPGHIPEAFF. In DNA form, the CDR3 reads TGTGCCAGCAGTCCCGGACACATCCCTGAAGCTTTCTTT.

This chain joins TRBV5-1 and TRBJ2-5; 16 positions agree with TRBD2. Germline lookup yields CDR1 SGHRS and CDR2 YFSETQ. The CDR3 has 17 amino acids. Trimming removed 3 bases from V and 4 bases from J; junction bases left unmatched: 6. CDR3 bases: TGCGCCAGCAGCTCGGGACTAGCGGGAGGGCCCGGAGAGACCCAGTACTTC. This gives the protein CASSSGLAGGPGETQYF.

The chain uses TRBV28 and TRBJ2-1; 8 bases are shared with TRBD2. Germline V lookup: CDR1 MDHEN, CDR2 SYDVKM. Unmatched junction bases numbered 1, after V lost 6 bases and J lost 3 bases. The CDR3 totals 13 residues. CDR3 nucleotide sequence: TGTGCCAGCAGGGGACTAGTCTACAATGAGCAGTTCTTC. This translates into CASRGLVYNEQFF.

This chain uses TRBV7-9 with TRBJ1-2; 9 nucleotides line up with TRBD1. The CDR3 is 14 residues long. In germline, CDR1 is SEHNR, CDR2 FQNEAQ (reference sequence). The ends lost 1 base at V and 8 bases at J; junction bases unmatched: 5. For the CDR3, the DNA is TGTGCCAGCAGCTTAGGGACAGGGGTATACGGCTACACCTTC. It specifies CASSLGTGVYGYTF.